Below are 8 T cell receptor beta chains sequenced from a single sample in a study of cytomegalovirus exposure and HLA in healthy donors. PCR involved 60 Vbeta and 13 Jbeta primers. Sequenced by immunoSEQ multiplex PCR; TCRdb stores in-frame clones only, minus some. In total, the table holds more than 95,000 clones. The specimen sequenced was PBMCs. The origin of the receptors is a man aged 40-49 years in good health and CMV-seronegative.

This chain connects TRBV7-9 to TRBJ1-1; 7 nucleotides line up with TRBD1. CDR1 SEHNR and CDR2 FQNEAQ come from the germline V gene (reference sequence). There are 14 residues in the CDR3. After removal of 5 bases from V and 1 base from J, the junction contained 4 bases not matched to a gene. The CDR3 DNA is TGTGCCAGCAGCATCCGACAGGGGAACACTGAAGCTTTCTTT. It encodes CASSIRQGNTEAFF.

The J gene is TRBJ1-1, the V gene TRBV7-9; D may be TRBD1 (5 bases). This CDR3 contains 16 residues. Per germline, CDR1 SEHNR and CDR2 FQNEAQ (reference sequence). V dropped 5 bases and J dropped 0 bases, with 16 bases sitting between them. The CDR3: CASSPKTAIMNTEAFF. In nucleotides, the CDR3 is TGTGCCAGCAGCCCTAAGACAGCTATAATGAACACTGAAGCTTTCTTT.

This chain joins TRBV7-9 and TRBJ2-6; 12 positions match TRBD1. V gave up 9 bases and J gave up 4 bases; unmatched junction bases: 13. In germline, CDR1 is SEHNR, CDR2 FQNEAQ (reference sequence). This CDR3 region has 18 residues. The CDR3 is CASPSQGQGANGANVLTF. The CDR3 DNA sequence: TGTGCCAGTCCCTCACAGGGACAGGGGGCTAACGGGGCCAACGTCCTGACTTTC.

The chain joins TRBV6-1 to TRBJ2-5, with D maybe TRBD2 (5 bases). Germline V gene sequence: CDR1 MNHNS, CDR2 SASEGT. The V end was cut by 4 bases, the J end by 4 bases, with 10 bases between. The length of the CDR3 is 13 residues. The CDR3 DNA reads as TGTGCCAGCAGTGTACGGGGTTCAGAGACCCAGTACTTC. Protein: CASSVRGSETQYF.

The chain joins TRBV11-3 to TRBJ2-3; 9 bases agree with TRBD1. Trimming took 6 bases from V and 1 from J; bases not matched to a gene: 5. The CDR3 totals 15 residues. Germline CDR1 SGHNT, CDR2 YENEEA. The CDR3 DNA follows: TGTGCCAGCAGTTCCCGGACAGGGGGCACAGATACGCAGTATTTT. Translating gives CASSSRTGGTDTQYF.

As concerns this clone: This sample includes further DNA sequences coding for the same CDR3. The J gene is TRBJ2-7, the V gene TRBV5-8; 9 bases align to TRBD1. There are 15 residues in the CDR3. After removal of 4 bases from V and 0 bases from J, the junction contained 5 bases not matched to a gene. Germline assignment: CDR1 SGHTS and CDR2 YDEGEE. For the CDR3, the DNA is TGTGCCAGCAGCCTCGGGACAGGGAGCTCCTACGAGCAGTACTTC. It codes for CASSLGTGSSYEQYF.

V gene TRBV9 combines with J gene TRBJ2-7, with TRBD2 matching over 7 bases. The V gene's germline CDR1 is SGDLS and CDR2 YYNGEE. V lost 0 bases to trimming and J lost 9 bases; unmatched junction nucleotides: 9. The CDR3 has 14 amino acids. CDR3 protein: CASSVAAGAAPQYF. The CDR3 DNA reads as TGTGCCAGCAGCGTAGCGGCGGGAGCGGCGCCGCAGTACTTC.

This chain uses TRBV10-3 with TRBJ2-5; D remains ambiguous. Trimming stripped 2 bases from V and 4 bases from J, with 11 bases between. Per the germline V gene, CDR1 is ENHRY and CDR2 is SYGVKD. The CDR3 has 14 amino acids. Here the CDR3 DNA reads TGTGCCATCAGTGAGAGCACCCTCGGAGAGACCCAGTACTTC. Protein sequence: CAISESTLGETQYF.